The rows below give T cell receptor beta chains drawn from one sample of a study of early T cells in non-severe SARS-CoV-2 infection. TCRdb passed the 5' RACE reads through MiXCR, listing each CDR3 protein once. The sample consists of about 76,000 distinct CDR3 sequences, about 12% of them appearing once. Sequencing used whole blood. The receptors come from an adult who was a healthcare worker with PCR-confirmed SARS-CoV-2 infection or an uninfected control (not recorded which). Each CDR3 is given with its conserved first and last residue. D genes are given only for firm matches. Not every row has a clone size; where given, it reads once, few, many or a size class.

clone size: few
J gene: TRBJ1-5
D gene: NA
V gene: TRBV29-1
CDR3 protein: CSVILGTGSNQPQHF
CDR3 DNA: TGCAGCGTTATATTAGGGACTGGGAGCAATCAGCCCCAGCATTTT

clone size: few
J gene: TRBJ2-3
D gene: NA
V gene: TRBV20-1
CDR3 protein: CSARGPSESTDTQYF
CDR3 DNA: TGCAGTGCTAGAGGCCCTAGCGAGAGCACAGATACGCAGTATTTT

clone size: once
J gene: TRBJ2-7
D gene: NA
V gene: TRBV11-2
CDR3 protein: CASSPNYRGGEQYF
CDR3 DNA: TGTGCCAGCAGCCCCAATTACAGGGGGGGCGAGCAGTACTTC

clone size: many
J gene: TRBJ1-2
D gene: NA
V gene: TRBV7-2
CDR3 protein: CASSLAGVNYGYTF
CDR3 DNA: TGTGCCAGCAGCTTAGCGGGGGTGAACTATGGCTACACCTTC

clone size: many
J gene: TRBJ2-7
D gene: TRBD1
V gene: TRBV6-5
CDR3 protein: CAVGQGDYEQYF
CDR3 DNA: TGTGCCGTGGGACAGGGAGACTACGAGCAGTACTTC

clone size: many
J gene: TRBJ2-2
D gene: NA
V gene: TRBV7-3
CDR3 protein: CASSSQALQNTGELFF
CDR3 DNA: TGTGCCAGCAGCTCCCAAGCACTCCAAAACACCGGGGAGCTGTTTTTT

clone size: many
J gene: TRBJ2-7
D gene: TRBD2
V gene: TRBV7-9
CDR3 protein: CASSFSGGFDEQYF
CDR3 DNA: TGTGCCAGCAGCTTTAGCGGGGGCTTCGACGAGCAGTACTTC

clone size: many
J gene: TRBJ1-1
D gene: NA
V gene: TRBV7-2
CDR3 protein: CASSSTGNTEAFF
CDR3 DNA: TGTGCCAGCAGCTCCACAGGGAACACTGAAGCTTTCTTT

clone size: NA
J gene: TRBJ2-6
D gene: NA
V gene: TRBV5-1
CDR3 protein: CASSLEFSAGANVLTF
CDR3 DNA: TGCGCCAGCAGCTTGGAATTTTCCGCGGGGGCCAACGTCCTGACTTTC

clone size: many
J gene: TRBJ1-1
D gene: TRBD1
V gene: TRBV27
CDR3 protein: CASSWGPGQEAFF
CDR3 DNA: TGTGCCAGCAGTTGGGGACCGGGACAGGAAGCTTTCTTT

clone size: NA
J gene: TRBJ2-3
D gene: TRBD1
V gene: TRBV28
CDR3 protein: CASSSGGPDTQYF
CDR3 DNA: TGTGCCAGCAGTTCAGGGGGCCCAGATACGCAGTATTTT

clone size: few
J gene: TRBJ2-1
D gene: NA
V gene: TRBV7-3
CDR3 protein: CASSLNTGSYNEQFF
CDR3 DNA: TGTGCCAGCAGCTTAAATACGGGCTCCTACAATGAGCAGTTCTTC

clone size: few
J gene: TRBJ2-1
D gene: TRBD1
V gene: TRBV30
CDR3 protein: CAWSGTGGLQTYNEQFF
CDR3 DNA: TGTGCCTGGAGCGGGACAGGGGGCCTTCAAACCTACAATGAGCAGTTCTTC

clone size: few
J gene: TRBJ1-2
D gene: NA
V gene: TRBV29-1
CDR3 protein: CSVEKRQEVDGYTF
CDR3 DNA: TGCAGCGTTGAAAAAAGGCAGGAGGTTGACGGCTACACCTTC

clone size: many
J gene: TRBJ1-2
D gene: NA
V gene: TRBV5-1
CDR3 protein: CASSLNGGTYGYTF
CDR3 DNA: TGCGCCAGCAGCTTGAACGGTGGAACCTATGGCTACACCTTC

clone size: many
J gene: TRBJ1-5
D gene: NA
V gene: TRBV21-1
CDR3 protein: CASSPPRGGLHQPQHF
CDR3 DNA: TGTGCCAGCAGCCCCCCGAGGGGAGGGCTTCATCAGCCCCAGCATTTT

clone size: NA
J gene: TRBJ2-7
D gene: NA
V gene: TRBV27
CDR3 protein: CASSTRTGRGYEQYF
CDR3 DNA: TGTGCCAGCAGTACCCGGACAGGGAGGGGCTACGAGCAGTACTTC

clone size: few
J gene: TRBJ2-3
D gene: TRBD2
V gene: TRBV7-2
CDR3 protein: CASSLRLAGSTDTQYF
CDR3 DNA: TGTGCCAGCAGCCTTAGACTAGCGGGGTCCACAGATACGCAGTATTTT

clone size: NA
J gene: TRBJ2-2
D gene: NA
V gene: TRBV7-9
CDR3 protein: CASSLSTSTGELFF
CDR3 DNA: TGTGCCAGCAGCTTGAGTACTAGCACCGGGGAGCTGTTTTTT

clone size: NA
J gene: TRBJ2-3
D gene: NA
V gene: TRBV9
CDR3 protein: CASSVGGSSYTDTQYF
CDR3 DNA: TGTGCCAGCAGCGTAGGGGGTAGCAGCTACACAGATACGCAGTATTTT

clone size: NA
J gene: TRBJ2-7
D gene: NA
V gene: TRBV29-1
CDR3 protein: CSVEAASAEQYF
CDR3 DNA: TGCAGCGTTGAAGCGGCTTCCGCGGAGCAGTACTTC

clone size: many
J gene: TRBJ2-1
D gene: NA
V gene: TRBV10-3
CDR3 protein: CAIGKGGTDEQFF
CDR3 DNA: TGTGCCATCGGAAAAGGAGGGACTGATGAGCAGTTCTTC

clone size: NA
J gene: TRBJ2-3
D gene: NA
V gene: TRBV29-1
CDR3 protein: CSVEVGSSDTQYF
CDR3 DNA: TGCAGCGTTGAGGTCGGGTCTTCAGATACGCAGTATTTT

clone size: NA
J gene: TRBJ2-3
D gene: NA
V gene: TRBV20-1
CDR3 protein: CSASVGGDTQYF
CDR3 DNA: TGCAGTGCTAGTGTAGGGGGAGATACGCAGTATTTT

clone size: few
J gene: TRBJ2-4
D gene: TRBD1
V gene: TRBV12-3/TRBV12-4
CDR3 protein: CASSLFGQGVRIQYF
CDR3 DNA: TGTGCCAGCAGTTTATTTGGACAGGGAGTAAGAATTCAGTACTTC

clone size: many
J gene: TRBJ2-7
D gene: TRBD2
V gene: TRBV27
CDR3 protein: CASSHPSGSISYEQYF
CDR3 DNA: TGTGCCAGCAGTCACCCTAGCGGGAGCATCTCCTACGAGCAGTACTTC

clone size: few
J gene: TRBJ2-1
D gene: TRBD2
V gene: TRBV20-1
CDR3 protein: CSAKKAGVWNEQFF
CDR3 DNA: TGCAGTGCCAAGAAAGCGGGAGTCTGGAATGAGCAGTTCTTC

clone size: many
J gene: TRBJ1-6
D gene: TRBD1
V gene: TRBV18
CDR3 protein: CASSPQTDRGLVSPLHF
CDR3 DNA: TGTGCCAGCTCACCCCAGACCGACAGGGGGCTGGTGTCACCCCTCCACTTT

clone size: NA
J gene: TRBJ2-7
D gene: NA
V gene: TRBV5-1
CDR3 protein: CASTGTGNSYEQYF
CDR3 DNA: TGCGCCAGCACCGGCACAGGTAACTCCTACGAGCAGTACTTC

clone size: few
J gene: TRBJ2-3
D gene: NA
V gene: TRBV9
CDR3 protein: CASSVGQLTDTQYF
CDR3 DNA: TGTGCCAGCAGCGTAGGACAGCTCACAGATACGCAGTATTTT

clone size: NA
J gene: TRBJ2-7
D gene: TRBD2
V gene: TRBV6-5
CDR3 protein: CASSYAGTSGSYEQYF
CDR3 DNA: TGTGCCAGCAGTTACGCCGGGACTAGCGGATCCTACGAGCAGTACTTC

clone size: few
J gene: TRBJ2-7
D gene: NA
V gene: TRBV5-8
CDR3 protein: CASSLGLGTRKYF
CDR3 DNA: TGTGCCAGCAGCTTGGGGCTGGGGACGAGGAAGTACTTC

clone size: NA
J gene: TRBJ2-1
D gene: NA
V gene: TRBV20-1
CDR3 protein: CSARPSSYNEQFF
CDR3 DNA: TGCAGTGCTCGCCCGAGCTCCTACAATGAGCAGTTCTTC

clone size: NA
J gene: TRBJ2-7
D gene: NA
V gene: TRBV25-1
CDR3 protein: CASSEYPRGRSYEQYF
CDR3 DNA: TGTGCCAGCAGTGAATACCCCCGGGGGCGAAGCTACGAGCAGTACTTC

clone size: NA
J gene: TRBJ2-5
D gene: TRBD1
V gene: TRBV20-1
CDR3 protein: CSASMASGGQETQYF
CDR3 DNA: TGCAGTGCTAGTATGGCCTCAGGGGGCCAAGAGACCCAGTACTTC

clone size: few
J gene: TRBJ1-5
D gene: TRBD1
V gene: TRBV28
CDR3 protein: CASSSHGQANQPQHF
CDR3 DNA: TGTGCCAGCAGTTCCCATGGACAGGCCAATCAGCCCCAGCATTTT

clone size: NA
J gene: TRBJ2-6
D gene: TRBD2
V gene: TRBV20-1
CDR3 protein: CSARDQVAGSGANVLTF
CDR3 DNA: TGCAGTGCTAGAGATCAGGTAGCGGGATCTGGGGCCAACGTCCTGACTTTC

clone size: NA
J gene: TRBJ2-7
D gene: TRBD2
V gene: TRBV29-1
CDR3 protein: CSVTTSGTSEQYF
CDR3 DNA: TGCAGCGTTACGACTAGCGGGACGTCCGAGCAGTACTTC

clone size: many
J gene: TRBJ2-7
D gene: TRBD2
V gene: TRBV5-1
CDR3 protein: CASSLRFGTSIHEQYF
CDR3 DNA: TGCGCCAGCAGCTTGAGGTTCGGGACTAGTATCCACGAGCAGTACTTC

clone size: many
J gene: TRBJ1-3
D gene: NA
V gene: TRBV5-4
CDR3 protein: CASSLARSGNTIYF
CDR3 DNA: TGTGCCAGCAGCTTGGCCCGGTCTGGAAACACCATATATTTT

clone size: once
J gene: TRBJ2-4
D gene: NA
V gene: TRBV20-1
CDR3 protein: CSAREQGSAKNIQYF
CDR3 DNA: TGCAGTGCTAGAGAGCAGGGCTCAGCCAAAAACATTCAGTACTTC

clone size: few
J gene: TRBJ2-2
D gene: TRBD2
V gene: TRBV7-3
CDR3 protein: CASSLGWTSGSVTGELFF
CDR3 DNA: TGTGCCAGCAGCCTGGGATGGACTAGCGGGAGTGTCACCGGGGAGCTGTTTTTT

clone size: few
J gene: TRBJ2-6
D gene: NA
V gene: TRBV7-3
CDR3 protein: CASSSTDSGANVLTF
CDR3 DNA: TGTGCCAGCAGCTCGACAGACTCTGGGGCCAACGTCCTGACTTTC